This T cell receptor (beta chain) was documented in a study of blood T cells in healthy people across ages. Looking at the study overall: Template switching retrieved approximately one barcoded beta molecule for each two T cells. General study points: As age increased, TCR beta diversity per million T cells fell in a roughly linear fashion.

Ranging in age from roughly 6 to 90, the donors were healthy Caucasian individuals from Russia. V lost 0 bases to trimming and J lost 3 bases; unmatched junction nucleotides: 4. Per germline, CDR1 MGHRA and CDR2 YSYEKL. The CDR3 spans 16 residues. The authors ran a second PCR of about 6 to 11 cycles using a sample-barcoded 5' primer and a J-beta primer mix. TCRdb re-derived calls from the 5' RACE reads in MiXCR, one entry per CDR3 protein. The table shows about 1.8 million distinct CDR3 sequences, with around 48% occurring only once. About this clonotype itself: Its antigen is still unknown.

The specimen was blood. The TCR comes from a middle-aged woman in good health. V is TRBV4-1 and J is TRBJ2-2, with 7 bases lining up with TRBD1. The CDR3 here is CASSQDRDSYTGELFF. The CDR3, as DNA: TGCGCCAGCAGCCAAGACCGGGACAGCTACACCGGGGAGCTGTTTTTT.